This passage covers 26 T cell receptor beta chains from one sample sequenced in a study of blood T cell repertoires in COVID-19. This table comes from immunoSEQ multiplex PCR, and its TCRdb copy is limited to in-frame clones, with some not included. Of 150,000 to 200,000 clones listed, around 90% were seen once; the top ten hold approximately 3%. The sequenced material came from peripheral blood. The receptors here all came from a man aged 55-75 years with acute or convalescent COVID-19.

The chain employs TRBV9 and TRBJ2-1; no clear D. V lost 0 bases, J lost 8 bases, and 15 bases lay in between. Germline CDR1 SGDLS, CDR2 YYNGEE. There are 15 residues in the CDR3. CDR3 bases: TGTGCCAGCAGCGTAGGACCGTCTAGACGGGATGAGCAGTTCTTC. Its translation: CASSVGPSRRDEQFF.

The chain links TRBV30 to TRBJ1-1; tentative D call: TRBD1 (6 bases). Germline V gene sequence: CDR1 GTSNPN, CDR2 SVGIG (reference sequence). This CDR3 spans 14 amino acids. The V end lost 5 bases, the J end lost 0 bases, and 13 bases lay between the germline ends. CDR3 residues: CAWFRGGMNTEAFF. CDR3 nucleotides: TGTGCCTGGTTTAGGGGGGGGATGAACACTGAAGCTTTCTTT.

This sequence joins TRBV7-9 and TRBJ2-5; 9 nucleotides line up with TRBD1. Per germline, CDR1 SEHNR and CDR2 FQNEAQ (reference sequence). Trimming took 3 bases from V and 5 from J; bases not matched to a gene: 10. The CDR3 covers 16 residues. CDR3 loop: CASSLAGTGIKETQYF. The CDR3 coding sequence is TGTGCCAGCAGCTTGGCCGGGACAGGGATTAAGGAGACCCAGTACTTC.

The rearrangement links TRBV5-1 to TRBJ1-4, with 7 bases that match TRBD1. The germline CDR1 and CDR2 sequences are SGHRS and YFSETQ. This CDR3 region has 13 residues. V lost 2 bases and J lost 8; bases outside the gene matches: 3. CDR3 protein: CASSFGTEEKLFF. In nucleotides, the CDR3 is TGCGCCAGCAGCTTTGGGACAGAAGAAAAACTGTTTTTT.

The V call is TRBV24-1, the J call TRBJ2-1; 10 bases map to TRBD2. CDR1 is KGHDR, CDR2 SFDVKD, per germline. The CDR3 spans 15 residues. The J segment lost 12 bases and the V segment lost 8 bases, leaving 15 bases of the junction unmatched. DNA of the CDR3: TGTGCCACCACGGGGCTAGCGGGGGCCGAGGAGGGGCAGTTCTTC. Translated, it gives CATTGLAGAEEGQFF.

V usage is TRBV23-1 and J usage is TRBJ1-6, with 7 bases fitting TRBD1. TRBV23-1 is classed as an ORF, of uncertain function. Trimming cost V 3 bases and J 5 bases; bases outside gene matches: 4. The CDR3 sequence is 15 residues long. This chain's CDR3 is CASSQGTVHNSPLHF. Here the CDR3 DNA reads TGCGCCAGCAGTCAGGGGACAGTACATAATTCACCCCTCCACTTT.

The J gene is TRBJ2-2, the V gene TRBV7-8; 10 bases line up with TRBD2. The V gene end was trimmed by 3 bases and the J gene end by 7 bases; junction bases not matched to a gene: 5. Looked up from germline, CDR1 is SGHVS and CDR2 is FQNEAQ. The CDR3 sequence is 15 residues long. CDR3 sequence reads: CASSFPSGGVGELFF. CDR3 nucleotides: TGTGCCAGCAGCTTTCCTAGCGGGGGCGTCGGGGAGCTGTTTTTT. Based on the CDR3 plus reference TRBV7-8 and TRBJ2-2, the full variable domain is GAGVSQSPRYKVAKRGQDVALRCDPISGHVSLFWYQQALGQGPEFLTYFQNEAQLDKSGLPSDRFFAERPEGSVSTLKIQRTQQEDSAVYLCASSFPSGGVGELFFGEGSRLTVL.

Here the CDR3 reads CASSESRGGAYGYTF. In DNA, the CDR3 is TGTGCCAGCAGTGAGTCCCGAGGAGGGGCCTATGGCTACACCTTC. The chain has TRBV2 and TRBJ1-2, with a weak D call TRBD1 (5 bases). Germline V gene data show CDR1 as SNHLY and CDR2 as FYNNEI. The CDR3 loop spans 15 amino acids. V was trimmed by 3 bases and J by 4 bases, leaving 15 bases between them.

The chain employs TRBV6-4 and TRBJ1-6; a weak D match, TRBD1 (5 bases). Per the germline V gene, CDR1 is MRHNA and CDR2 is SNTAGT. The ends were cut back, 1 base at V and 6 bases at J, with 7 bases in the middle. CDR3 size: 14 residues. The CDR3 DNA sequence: TGTGCCAGCAGTGACTTACAGGTTAATTCACCCCTCCACTTT. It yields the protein CASSDLQVNSPLHF.

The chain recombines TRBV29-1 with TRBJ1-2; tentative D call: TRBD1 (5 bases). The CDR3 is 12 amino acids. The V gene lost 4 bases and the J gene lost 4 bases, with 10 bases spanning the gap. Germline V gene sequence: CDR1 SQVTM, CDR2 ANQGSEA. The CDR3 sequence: CSVVKGSYGYTF. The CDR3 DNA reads TGCAGCGTTGTTAAGGGGTCCTATGGCTACACCTTC.

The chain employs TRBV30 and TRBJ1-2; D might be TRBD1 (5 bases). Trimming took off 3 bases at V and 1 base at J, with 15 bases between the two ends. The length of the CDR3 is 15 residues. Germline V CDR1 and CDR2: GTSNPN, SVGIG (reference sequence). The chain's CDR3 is CAWRLSGGGNYGYTF. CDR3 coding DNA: TGTGCCTGGAGGCTGTCGGGGGGGGGTAACTATGGCTACACCTTC.

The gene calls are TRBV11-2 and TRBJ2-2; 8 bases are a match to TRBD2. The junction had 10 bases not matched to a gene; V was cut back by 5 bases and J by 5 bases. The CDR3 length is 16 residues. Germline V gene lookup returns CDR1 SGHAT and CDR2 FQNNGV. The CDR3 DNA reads TGTGCCAGCAGCCCTCGGGGGGGGGCCGTTACCGGGGAGCTGTTTTTT. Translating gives CASSPRGGAVTGELFF.

The CDR3 DNA reads TGTGCCAGCAGCCGGATGACAGGGAACACTGAAGCTTTCTTT. Amino acid sequence: CASSRMTGNTEAFF. The chain carries TRBV4-2 and TRBJ1-1, with a tentative D call TRBD1 (6 bases). Trimming removed 4 bases from V and 1 base from J, with 10 bases in between. CDR1 and CDR2 (germline): LGHNA, YNFKEQ. The CDR3 runs 14 residues.

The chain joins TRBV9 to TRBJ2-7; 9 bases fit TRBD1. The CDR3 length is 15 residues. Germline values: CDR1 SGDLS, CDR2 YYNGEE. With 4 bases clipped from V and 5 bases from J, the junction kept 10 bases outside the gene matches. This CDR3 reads CASSPSGTGSHEQYF. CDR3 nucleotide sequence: TGTGCCAGCAGCCCTTCGGGGACAGGGTCCCACGAGCAGTACTTC.

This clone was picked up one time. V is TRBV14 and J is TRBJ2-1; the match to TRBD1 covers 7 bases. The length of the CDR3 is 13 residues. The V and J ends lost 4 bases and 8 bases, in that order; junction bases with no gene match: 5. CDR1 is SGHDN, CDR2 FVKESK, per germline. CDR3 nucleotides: TGTGCCAGCAGCCGTGACAGGGCCGATGAGCAGTTCTTC. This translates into CASSRDRADEQFF.

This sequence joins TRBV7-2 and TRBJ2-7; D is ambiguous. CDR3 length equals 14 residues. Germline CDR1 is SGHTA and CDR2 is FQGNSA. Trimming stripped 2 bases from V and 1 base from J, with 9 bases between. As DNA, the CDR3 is TGTGCCAGCAGCTTAACTCATAAATCCTACGAGCAGTACTTC. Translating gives CASSLTHKSYEQYF.

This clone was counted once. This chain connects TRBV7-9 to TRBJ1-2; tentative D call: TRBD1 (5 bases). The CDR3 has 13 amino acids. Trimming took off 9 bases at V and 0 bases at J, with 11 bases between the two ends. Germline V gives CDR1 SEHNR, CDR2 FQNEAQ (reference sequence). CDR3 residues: CASTDRANYGYTF. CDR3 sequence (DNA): TGTGCCAGTACCGACAGAGCTAACTATGGCTACACCTTC.

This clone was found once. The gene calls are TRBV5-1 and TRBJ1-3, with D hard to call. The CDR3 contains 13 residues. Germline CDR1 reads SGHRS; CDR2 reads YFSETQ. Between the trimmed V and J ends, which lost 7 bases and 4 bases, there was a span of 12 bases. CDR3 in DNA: TGCGCCAGCGCTGAGGGAACGGGAAACACCATATATTTT. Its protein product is CASAEGTGNTIYF.

CDR3 in amino acids: CAISESQGINTEAFF. The CDR3 region has the DNA TGTGCCATCAGTGAGTCCCAGGGCATAAACACTGAAGCTTTCTTT. The chain is built from TRBV10-3 and TRBJ1-1; D is perhaps TRBD1 (5 bases). Germline CDR1 reads ENHRY; CDR2 reads SYGVKD. Trimming shortened V by 0 bases and J by 2 bases, and 10 bases separated the two germline ends. The CDR3 contains 15 residues.

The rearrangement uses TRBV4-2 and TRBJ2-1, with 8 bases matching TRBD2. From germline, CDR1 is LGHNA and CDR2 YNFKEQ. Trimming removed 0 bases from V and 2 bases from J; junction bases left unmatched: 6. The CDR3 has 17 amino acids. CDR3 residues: CASSQDNRGGPYNEQFF. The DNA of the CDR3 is TGTGCCAGCAGCCAAGACAATCGGGGGGGGCCCTACAATGAGCAGTTCTTC.

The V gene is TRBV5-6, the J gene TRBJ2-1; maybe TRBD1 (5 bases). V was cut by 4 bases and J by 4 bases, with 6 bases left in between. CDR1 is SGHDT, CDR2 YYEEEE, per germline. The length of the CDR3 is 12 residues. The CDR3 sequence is CASSDRYNEQFF. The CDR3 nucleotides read TGTGCCAGCAGCGACAGATACAATGAGCAGTTCTTC.

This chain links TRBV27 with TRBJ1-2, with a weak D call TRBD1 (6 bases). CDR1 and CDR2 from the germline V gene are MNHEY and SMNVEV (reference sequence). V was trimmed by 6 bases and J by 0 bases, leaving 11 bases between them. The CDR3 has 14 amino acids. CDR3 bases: TGTGCCAGCAGAGCGACAGGTACTAACTATGGCTACACCTTC. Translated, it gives CASRATGTNYGYTF.

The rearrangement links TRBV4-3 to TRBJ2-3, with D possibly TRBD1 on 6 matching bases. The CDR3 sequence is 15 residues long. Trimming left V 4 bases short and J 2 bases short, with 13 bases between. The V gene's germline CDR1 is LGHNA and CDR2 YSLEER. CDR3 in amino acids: CASSPWGQNTDTQYF. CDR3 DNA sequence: TGCGCCAGCAGCCCCTGGGGGCAGAACACAGATACGCAGTATTTT.

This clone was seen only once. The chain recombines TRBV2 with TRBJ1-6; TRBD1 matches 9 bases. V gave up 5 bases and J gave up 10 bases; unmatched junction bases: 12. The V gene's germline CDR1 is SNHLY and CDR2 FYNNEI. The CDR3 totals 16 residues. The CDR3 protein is CASSLGQGWLGSPLHF. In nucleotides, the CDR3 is TGTGCCAGCAGTTTGGGACAGGGATGGTTAGGATCACCCCTCCACTTT.

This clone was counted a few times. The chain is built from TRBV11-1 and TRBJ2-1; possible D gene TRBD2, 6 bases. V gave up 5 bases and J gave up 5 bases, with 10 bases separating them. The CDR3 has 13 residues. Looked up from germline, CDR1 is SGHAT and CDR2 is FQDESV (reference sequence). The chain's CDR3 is CASSTGLHNEQFF. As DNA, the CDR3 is TGTGCCAGCAGCACGGGACTTCACAATGAGCAGTTCTTC.

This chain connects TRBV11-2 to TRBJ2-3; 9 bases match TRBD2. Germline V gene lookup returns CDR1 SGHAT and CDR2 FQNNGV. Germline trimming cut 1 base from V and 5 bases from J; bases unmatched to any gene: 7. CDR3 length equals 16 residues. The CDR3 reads CASSLAPSGARDTQYF. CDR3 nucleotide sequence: TGTGCCAGCAGCTTAGCCCCTAGCGGGGCTAGAGATACGCAGTATTTT. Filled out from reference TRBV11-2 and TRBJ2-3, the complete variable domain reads EAGVAQSPRYKIIEKRQSVAFWCNPISGHATLYWYQQILGQGPKLLIQFQNNGVVDDSQLPKDRFSAERLKGVDSTLKIQPAKLEDSAVYLCASSLAPSGARDTQYFGPGTRLTVL.